The rows below give T cell receptor beta chains drawn from one sample of a study of radiation and T cells in renal cell carcinoma. Repertoires were generated with immunoSEQ multiplex PCR, while TCRdb's copy carries only in-frame clones and drops some. The data contain 150,000 or so clones, around 90% of them seen just once; the ten biggest clones take up approximately 12%. The starting material was blood, obtained from a patient whose treatment included radiotherapy and nephrectomy. The receptors originated from a woman aged 45-65 years with renal cell carcinoma. Both conserved end residues are part of each CDR3. Fields, in order: V gene, D gene, clone size, J gene, CDR3 DNA, CDR3 protein. A D gene is named only where the DNA matches it firmly. Only some rows state a clone size, as once, few, many or a class for expanded clones.

TRBV2,NA,NA,TRBJ1-2,TGTGCCAGCAGTGAGGGGAGTGGCTACACCTTC,CASSEGSGYTF
TRBV7-8,NA,NA,TRBJ2-7,TGTGCCAGCAGCCACGGGACACCTACCTACGAGCAGTACTTC,CASSHGTPTYEQYF
TRBV2,NA,NA,TRBJ2-4,TGTGCCAGCAGTGAATCGGGTCTGTTGGCCAAAAACATTCAGTACTTC,CASSESGLLAKNIQYF
TRBV18,TRBD1,NA,TRBJ1-1,TGTGCCAGCTCACTGGACAGGGGTGGGACTGAAGCTTTCTTT,CASSLDRGGTEAFF
TRBV19,TRBD1,NA,TRBJ1-1,TGTGCCAGCGGACAGGGGATCAACACTGAAGCTTTCTTT,CASGQGINTEAFF
TRBV19,TRBD1,once,TRBJ2-4,TGTGCCAGTAGTATACTTGGACAGGGGCTAGCCAAAAACATTCAGTACTTC,CASSILGQGLAKNIQYF
TRBV25-1,NA,NA,TRBJ2-7,TGTGCCAGCAGTGGAGGGGGGGAGGGACATCAACCCTACGAGCAGTACTTC,CASSGGGEGHQPYEQYF
TRBV7-9,NA,NA,TRBJ2-5,TGTGCCAGCCGTCCTGGGGGGATTGTGGTTCAAGAGACCCAGTACTTC,CASRPGGIVVQETQYF
TRBV2,NA,once,TRBJ1-4,TGTGCCAGTGGGCGGGCTGCCTCTCTTCAAGATGAAAAACTGTTTTTT,CASGRAASLQDEKLFF
TRBV7-9,NA,few,TRBJ1-1,TGTGCCAGCAGGCCATCAGGGGCCGCTGAAGCTTTCTTT,CASRPSGAAEAFF
TRBV25-1,TRBD1,NA,TRBJ1-1,TGTGCCAGCAGGGGGACAGGGAAGGTTGAAGCTTTCTTT,CASRGTGKVEAFF
TRBV19,TRBD1,NA,TRBJ2-7,TGTGCCAGTAGTATAGTTTTTGGGACAGGGGTCGAGCAGTACTTC,CASSIVFGTGVEQYF
TRBV7-3,TRBD2,once,TRBJ2-7,TGTGCCAGCAGCACTAGCGGGGGGACCTACGAGCAGTACTTC,CASSTSGGTYEQYF
TRBV6-5,NA,NA,TRBJ1-2,TGTGCCAGCAGTTACAGGCGGGGGGATGGCTACACCTTC,CASSYRRGDGYTF
TRBV7-8,NA,NA,TRBJ2-1,TGTGCCAGCAGCTTAGAACAGTACCGCTCCTACAATGAGCAGTTCTTC,CASSLEQYRSYNEQFF
TRBV6-1,NA,NA,TRBJ1-5,TGTGCCAGCAGTGAATTCACGTTCGGCAATCAGCCCCAGCATTTT,CASSEFTFGNQPQHF
TRBV19,NA,NA,TRBJ1-2,TGTGCCAGTAGTATTGTCGGAGCGGACTATGGCTACACCTTC,CASSIVGADYGYTF
TRBV5-1,NA,NA,TRBJ2-1,TGCGCCAGCAGCACCGACAGGCAGCTCCACAATGAGCAGTTCTTC,CASSTDRQLHNEQFF
TRBV27,NA,once,TRBJ2-1,TGTGCCAGCAGACGGAGTCATAATGAGCAGTTCTTC,CASRRSHNEQFF
TRBV5-4,NA,NA,TRBJ1-6,TGTGCCAGCAGCTTGGGACCGGGACTCGCATCTACCTCACCCCTCCACTTT,CASSLGPGLASTSPLHF
TRBV5-6,NA,NA,TRBJ2-7,TGTGCCAGCAGCTTGGCGGGGCGCTCCTACGAGCAGTACTTC,CASSLAGRSYEQYF
TRBV30,NA,NA,TRBJ1-1,TGTGCCTGGAGTGTAGTGTACCCGGGGACTGAAGCTTTCTTT,CAWSVVYPGTEAFF
TRBV6-1,NA,once,TRBJ1-2,TGTGCCAGCAGTGAAGCCCGGTGGGGCTACACCTTC,CASSEARWGYTF
TRBV7-9,NA,NA,TRBJ1-1,TGTGCCAGCAGCCACGTGGCAGCTGAAGCTTTCTTT,CASSHVAAEAFF
TRBV7-8,NA,medium-sized,TRBJ1-1,TGTGCCAGCAGCCTACAGGGAGGTACTGAAGCTTTCTTT,CASSLQGGTEAFF
TRBV19,NA,NA,TRBJ1-1,TGTGCCAGTAGTATGGGTACAGGGCGGCTGAACACTGAAGCTTTCTTT,CASSMGTGRLNTEAFF
TRBV7-9,NA,NA,TRBJ1-4,TGTGCCAGCAGCTTTACGACGGGCCCAACTAATGAAAAACTGTTTTTT,CASSFTTGPTNEKLFF
TRBV7-2,NA,once,TRBJ2-3,TGTGCCAGCAGCTTAACCCCCCTGGGGGCGGCTACTAGCACAGATACGCAGTATTTT,CASSLTPLGAATSTDTQYF
TRBV5-1,TRBD1,few,TRBJ1-1,TGCGCCAGCAGCCCAAAGGGACAGGGGACGAACACTGAAGCTTTCTTT,CASSPKGQGTNTEAFF
TRBV7-9,NA,NA,TRBJ1-2,TGTGCCAGCAGCTTAGTGGAGCAGAACTATGGCTACACCTTC,CASSLVEQNYGYTF
TRBV7-9,NA,NA,TRBJ2-3,TGTGCCAGCAGCGAAATAACTAGCACAGATACGCAGTATTTT,CASSEITSTDTQYF
TRBV5-1,TRBD1,NA,TRBJ1-2,TGCGCCAGCAGCTTTACAGGGGCCTACTATGGCTACACCTTC,CASSFTGAYYGYTF
TRBV5-4,NA,NA,TRBJ1-4,TGTGCCAGCAGCTTGAAGGGACCGGGGGAAAAACTGTTTTTT,CASSLKGPGEKLFF
TRBV19,NA,NA,TRBJ1-1,TGTGCCACCACAGCGGGGGGGCTGGGAGCTGAAGCTTTCTTT,CATTAGGLGAEAFF
TRBV2,NA,NA,TRBJ1-5,TGTGCCAGCCGTTATATAAGCAATCAGCCCCAGCATTTT,CASRYISNQPQHF
TRBV18,TRBD1,NA,TRBJ2-1,TGTGCCAGCTCACCACCGGGGGGACAGGGGGCGTACAATGAGCAGTTCTTC,CASSPPGGQGAYNEQFF
TRBV14,NA,NA,TRBJ2-6,TGTGCCAGCAGCCACAGCCCTGGGGCCAACGTCCTGACTTTC,CASSHSPGANVLTF
TRBV7-6,TRBD1,NA,TRBJ1-2,TGTGCCAGCAGCTTATTTCCAGGGGGGGGCTACACCTTC,CASSLFPGGGYTF
TRBV30,NA,once,TRBJ1-1,TGTGCCTGGAGTGTAGTCGGGACACACATGAACACTGAAGCTTTCTTT,CAWSVVGTHMNTEAFF
TRBV6-5,TRBD1,once,TRBJ1-1,TGTGCCAGCAGGACAGGGCTTATGAACACTGAAGCTTTCTTT,CASRTGLMNTEAFF
TRBV18,TRBD1,NA,TRBJ1-1,TGTGCCAGCTCAAGTACCGGGACAGGGAACACTGAAGCTTTCTTT,CASSSTGTGNTEAFF
TRBV14,NA,NA,TRBJ1-2,TGTGCCAGCAGCCAAGATCCCACCCTCGCATCCCAAGGAGGCTACACCTTC,CASSQDPTLASQGGYTF
TRBV4-1,TRBD1,NA,TRBJ2-6,TGCGCCAGCAGCCCCGGACAGGGTTCTGGGGCCAACGTCCTGACTTTC,CASSPGQGSGANVLTF
TRBV11-2,TRBD1,NA,TRBJ1-4,TGTGCCAGCTGGGGACAGGGCGACGATGAAAAACTGTTTTTT,CASWGQGDDEKLFF
TRBV6-1,NA,NA,TRBJ2-2,TGTGCCAGCAGTGGGAGGGTCACCGGGGAGCTGTTTTTT,CASSGRVTGELFF